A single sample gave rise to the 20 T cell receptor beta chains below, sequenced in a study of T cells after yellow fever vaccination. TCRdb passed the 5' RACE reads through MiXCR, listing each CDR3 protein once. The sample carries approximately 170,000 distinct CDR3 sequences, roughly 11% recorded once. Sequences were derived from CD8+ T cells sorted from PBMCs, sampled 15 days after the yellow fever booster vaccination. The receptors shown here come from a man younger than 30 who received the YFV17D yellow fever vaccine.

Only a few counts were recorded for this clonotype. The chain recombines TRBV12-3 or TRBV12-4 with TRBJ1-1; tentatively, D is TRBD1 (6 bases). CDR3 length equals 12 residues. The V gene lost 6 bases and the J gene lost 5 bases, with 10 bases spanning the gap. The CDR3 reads CASRPQGTEAFF. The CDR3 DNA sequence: TGTGCCAGCAGGCCACAGGGAACTGAAGCTTTCTTT.

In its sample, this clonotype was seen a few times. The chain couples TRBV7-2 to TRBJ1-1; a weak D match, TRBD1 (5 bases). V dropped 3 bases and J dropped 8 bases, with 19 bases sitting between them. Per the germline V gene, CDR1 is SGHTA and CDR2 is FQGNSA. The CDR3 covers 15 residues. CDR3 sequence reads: CASSLQRGVGGEAFF. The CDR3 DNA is TGTGCCAGCAGCTTGCAGAGAGGGGTGGGAGGGGAAGCTTTCTTT.

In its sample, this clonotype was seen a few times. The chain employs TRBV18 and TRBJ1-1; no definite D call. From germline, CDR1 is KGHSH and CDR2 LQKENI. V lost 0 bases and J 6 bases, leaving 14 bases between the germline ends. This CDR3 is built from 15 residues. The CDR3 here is CASSPPFPGIAEAFF. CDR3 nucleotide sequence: TGTGCCAGCTCACCACCGTTCCCCGGCATCGCTGAAGCTTTCTTT.

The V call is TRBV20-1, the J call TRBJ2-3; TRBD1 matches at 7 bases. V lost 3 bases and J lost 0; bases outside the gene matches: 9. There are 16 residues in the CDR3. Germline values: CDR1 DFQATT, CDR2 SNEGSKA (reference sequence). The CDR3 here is CSARRVDRVSTDTQYF. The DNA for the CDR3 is TGCAGTGCTAGGCGTGTAGACAGGGTGAGCACAGATACGCAGTATTTT.

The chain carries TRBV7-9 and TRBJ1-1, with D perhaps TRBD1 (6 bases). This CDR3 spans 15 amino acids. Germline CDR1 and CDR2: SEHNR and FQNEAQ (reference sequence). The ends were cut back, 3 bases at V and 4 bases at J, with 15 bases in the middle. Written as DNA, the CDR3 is TGTGCCAGCAGCTTGGGACGGACAGAGTCCACTGAAGCTTTCTTT. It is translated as CASSLGRTESTEAFF.

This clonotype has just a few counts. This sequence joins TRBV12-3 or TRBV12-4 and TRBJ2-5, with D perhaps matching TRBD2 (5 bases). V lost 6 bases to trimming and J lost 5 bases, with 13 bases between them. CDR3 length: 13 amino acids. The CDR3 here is CASSTRTGETQYF. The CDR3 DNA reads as TGTGCCAGCAGCACCCGGACTGGGGAGACCCAGTACTTC.

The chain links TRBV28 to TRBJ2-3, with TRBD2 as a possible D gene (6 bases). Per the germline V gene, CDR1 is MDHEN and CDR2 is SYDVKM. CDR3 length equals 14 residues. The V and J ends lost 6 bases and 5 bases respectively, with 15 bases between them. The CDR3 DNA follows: TGTGCCAGCAGGCTGCTAGCGTCAGGAGATACGCAGTATTTT. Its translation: CASRLLASGDTQYF.

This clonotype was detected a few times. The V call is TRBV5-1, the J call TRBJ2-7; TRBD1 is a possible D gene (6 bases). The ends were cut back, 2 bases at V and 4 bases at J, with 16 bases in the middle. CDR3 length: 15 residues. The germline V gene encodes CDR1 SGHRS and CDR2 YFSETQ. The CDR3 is CASSLTGYPAYEQYF. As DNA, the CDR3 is TGCGCCAGCAGCTTAACAGGGTACCCGGCTTACGAGCAGTACTTC.

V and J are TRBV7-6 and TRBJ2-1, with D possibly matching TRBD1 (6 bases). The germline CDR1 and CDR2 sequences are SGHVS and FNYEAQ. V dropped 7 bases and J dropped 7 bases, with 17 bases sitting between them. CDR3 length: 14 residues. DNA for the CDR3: TGTGCCAGCACCACAGGGCGGTTTGTGAATGAGCAGTTCTTC. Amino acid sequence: CASTTGRFVNEQFF.

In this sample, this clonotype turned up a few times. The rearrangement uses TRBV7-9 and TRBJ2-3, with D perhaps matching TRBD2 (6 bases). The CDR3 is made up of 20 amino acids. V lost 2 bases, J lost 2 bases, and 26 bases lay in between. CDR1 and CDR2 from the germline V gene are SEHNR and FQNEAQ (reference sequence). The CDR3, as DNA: TGTGCCAGCAGCTTATCTTCTAGCGCCCTCGGGTGGGGCGTCACAGATACGCAGTATTTT. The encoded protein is CASSLSSSALGWGVTDTQYF.

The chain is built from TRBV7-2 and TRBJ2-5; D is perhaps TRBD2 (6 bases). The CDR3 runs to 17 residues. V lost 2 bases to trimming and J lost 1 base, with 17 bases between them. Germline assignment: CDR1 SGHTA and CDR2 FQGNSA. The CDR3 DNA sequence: TGTGCCAGCAGCTTATCCACACTAGCCCGGGCCCAAGAGACCCAGTACTTC. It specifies CASSLSTLARAQETQYF.

DNA for the CDR3: TGTGCCAGCAGCCAATCCGGGATTGGTGGCTACACCTTC. This translates into CASSQSGIGGYTF. The V call is TRBV14, the J call TRBJ1-2; D unclear. The CDR3 is 13 amino acids. CDR1 and CDR2 from the germline V gene are SGHDN and FVKESK. V was clipped by 2 bases and J by 7 bases, with 11 bases between them.

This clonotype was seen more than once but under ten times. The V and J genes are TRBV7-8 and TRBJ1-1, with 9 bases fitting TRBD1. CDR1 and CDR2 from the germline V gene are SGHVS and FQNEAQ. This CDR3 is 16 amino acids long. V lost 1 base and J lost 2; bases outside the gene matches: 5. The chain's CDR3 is CASSLEGTGTNTEAFF. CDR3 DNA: TGTGCCAGCAGCTTAGAGGGGACAGGGACAAACACTGAAGCTTTCTTT. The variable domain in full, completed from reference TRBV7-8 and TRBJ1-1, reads GAGVSQSPRYKVAKRGQDVALRCDPISGHVSLFWYQQALGQGPEFLTYFQNEAQLDKSGLPSDRFFAERPEGSVSTLKIQRTQQEDSAVYLCASSLEGTGTNTEAFFGQGTRLTVV.

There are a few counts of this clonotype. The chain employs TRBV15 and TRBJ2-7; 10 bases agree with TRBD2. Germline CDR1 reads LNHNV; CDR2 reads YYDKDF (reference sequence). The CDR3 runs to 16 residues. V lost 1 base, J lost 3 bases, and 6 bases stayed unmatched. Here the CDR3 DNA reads TGTGCCACCAGCAGAGTCCCTAGCGGGGGCCTCTACGAGCAGTACGTC. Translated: CATSRVPSGGLYEQYV.

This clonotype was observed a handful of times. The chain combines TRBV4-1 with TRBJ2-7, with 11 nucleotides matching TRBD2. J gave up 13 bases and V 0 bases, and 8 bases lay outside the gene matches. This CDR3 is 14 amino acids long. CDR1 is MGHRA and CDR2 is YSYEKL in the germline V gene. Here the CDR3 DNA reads TGCGCCAGCAGCCAAGAAGGGGGACTAGCGGTGATATACTTC. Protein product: CASSQEGGLAVIYF.

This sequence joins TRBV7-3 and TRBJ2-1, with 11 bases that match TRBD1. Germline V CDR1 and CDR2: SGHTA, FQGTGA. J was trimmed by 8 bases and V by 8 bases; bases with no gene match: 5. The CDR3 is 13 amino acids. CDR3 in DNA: TGTGCCAGCCAGGGACAGGGGGGTGATGAGCAGTTCTTC. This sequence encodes CASQGQGGDEQFF.

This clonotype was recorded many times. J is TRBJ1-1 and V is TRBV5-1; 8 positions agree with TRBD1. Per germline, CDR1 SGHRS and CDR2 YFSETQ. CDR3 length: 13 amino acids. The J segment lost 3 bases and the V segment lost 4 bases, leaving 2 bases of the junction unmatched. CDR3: CASSRTGYTEAFF. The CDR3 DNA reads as TGCGCCAGCAGCCGGACAGGGTACACTGAAGCTTTCTTT.

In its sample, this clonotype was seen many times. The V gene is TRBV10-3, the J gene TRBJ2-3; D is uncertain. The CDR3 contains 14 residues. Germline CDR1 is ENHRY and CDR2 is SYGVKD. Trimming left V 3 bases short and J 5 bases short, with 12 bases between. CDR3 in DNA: TGTGCCATCAGTGACGCAGGACGGGTAGATACGCAGTATTTT. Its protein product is CAISDAGRVDTQYF.

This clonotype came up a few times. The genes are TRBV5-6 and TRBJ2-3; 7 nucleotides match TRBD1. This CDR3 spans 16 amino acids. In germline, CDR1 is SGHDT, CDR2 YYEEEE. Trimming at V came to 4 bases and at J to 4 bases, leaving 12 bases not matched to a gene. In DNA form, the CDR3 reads TGTGCCAGCAGCCCGCTCCGGGACAGCGAGGCAGATACGCAGTATTTT. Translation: CASSPLRDSEADTQYF. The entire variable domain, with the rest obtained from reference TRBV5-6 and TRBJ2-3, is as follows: DAGVTQSPTHLIKTRGQQVTLRCSPKSGHDTVSWYQQALGQGPQFIFQYYEEEERQRGNFPDRFSGHQFPNYSSELNVNALLLGDSALYLCASSPLRDSEADTQYFGPGTRLTVL.

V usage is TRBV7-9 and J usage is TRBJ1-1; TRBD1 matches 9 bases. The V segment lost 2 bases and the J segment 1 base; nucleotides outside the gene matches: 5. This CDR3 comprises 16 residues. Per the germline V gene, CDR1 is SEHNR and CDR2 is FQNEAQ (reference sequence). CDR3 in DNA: TGTGCCAGCAGCTTACCCGCGGGACAGGGGAACACTGAAGCTTTCTTT. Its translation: CASSLPAGQGNTEAFF.